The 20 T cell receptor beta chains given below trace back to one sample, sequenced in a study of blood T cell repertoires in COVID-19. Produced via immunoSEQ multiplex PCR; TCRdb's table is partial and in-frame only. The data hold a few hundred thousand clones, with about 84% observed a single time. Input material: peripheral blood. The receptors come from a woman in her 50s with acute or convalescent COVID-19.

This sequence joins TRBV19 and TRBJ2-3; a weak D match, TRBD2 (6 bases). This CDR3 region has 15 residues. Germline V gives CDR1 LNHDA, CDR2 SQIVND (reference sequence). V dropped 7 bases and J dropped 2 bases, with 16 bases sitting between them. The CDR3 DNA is TGTGCCAGTACTCGGCGTAGCGGAAACACAGATACGCAGTATTTT. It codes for CASTRRSGNTDTQYF.

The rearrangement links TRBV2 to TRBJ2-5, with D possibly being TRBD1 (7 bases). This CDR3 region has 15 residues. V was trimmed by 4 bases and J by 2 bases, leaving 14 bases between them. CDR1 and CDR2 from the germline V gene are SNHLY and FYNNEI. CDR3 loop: CASSAFQGGQETQYF. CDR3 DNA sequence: TGTGCCAGCAGTGCCTTCCAGGGGGGTCAAGAGACCCAGTACTTC.

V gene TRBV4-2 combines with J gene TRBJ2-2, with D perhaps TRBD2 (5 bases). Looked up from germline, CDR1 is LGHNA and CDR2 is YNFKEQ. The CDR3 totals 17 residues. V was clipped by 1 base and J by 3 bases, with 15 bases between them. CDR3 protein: CASSQGRRGLDTGELFF. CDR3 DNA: TGTGCCAGCAGCCAAGGGCGTCGGGGTTTGGACACCGGGGAGCTGTTTTTT.

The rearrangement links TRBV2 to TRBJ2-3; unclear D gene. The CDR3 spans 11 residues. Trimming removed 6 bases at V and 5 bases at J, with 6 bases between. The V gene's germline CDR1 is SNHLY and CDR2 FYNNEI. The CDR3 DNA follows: TGTGCCAGCAGGAGAATAGATACGCAGTATTTT. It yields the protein CASRRIDTQYF.

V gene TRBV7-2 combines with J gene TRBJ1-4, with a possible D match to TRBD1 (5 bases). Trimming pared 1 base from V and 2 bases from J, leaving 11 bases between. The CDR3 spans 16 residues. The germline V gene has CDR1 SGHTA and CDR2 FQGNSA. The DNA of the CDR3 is TGTGCCAGCAGCTTAGTGGGGGGGTTCACTAATGAAAAACTGTTTTTT. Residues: CASSLVGGFTNEKLFF.

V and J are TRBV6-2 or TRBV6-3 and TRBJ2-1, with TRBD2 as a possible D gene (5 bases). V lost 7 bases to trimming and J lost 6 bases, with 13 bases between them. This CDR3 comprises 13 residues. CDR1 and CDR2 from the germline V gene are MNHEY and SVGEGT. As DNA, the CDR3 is TGTGCCAGCACCCCATGGGGAGCCAATGAGCAGTTCTTC. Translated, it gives CASTPWGANEQFF.

CDR3 DNA: TGTGCCAGCAGGCGATCCGGGGAGCTGTTTTTT. It codes for CASRRSGELFF. The chain employs TRBV28 and TRBJ2-2; D uncertain. This CDR3 region has 11 residues. From germline, CDR1 is MDHEN and CDR2 SYDVKM. V gave up 6 bases and J gave up 6 bases, with 5 bases separating them.

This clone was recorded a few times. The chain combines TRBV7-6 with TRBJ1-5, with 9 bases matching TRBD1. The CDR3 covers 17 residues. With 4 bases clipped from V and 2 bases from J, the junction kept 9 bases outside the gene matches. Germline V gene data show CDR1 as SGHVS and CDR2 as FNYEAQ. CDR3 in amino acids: CASSSGQGIVGNQPQHF. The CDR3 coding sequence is TGTGCCAGCAGCTCCGGACAGGGGATTGTTGGCAATCAGCCCCAGCATTTT.

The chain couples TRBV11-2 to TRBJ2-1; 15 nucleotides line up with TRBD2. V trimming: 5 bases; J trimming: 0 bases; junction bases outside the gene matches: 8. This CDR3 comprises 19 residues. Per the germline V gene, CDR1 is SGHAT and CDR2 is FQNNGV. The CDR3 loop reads CASSMPGLAGGNSYNEQFF. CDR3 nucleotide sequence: TGTGCCAGCAGCATGCCGGGACTAGCGGGAGGTAACTCCTACAATGAGCAGTTCTTC.

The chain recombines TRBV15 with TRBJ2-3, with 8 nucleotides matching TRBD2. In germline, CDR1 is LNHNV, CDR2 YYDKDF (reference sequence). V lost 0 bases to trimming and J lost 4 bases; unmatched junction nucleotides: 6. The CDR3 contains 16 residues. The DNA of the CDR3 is TGTGCCACCAGCAGAGATCGGGGGGGCGACGCAGATACGCAGTATTTT. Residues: CATSRDRGGDADTQYF.

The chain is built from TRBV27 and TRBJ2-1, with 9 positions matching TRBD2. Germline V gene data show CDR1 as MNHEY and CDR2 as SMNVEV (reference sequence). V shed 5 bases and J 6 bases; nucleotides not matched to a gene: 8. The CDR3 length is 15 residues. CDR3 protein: CASSAIAGDLNEQFF. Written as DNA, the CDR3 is TGTGCCAGCAGTGCTATAGCGGGAGACCTCAATGAGCAGTTCTTC.

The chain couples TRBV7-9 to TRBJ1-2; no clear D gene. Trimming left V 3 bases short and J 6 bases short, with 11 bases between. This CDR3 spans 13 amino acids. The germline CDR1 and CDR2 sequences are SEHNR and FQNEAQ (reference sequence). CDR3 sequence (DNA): TGTGCCAGCAGCTTCTCGGGGAACCATGGCTACACCTTC. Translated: CASSFSGNHGYTF.

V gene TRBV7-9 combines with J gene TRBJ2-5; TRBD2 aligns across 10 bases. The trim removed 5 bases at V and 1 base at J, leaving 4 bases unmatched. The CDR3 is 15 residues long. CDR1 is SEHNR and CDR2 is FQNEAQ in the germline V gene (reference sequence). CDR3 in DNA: TGTGCCAGCAGCGCACTAGCGGGGACCCAAGAGACCCAGTACTTC. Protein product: CASSALAGTQETQYF.

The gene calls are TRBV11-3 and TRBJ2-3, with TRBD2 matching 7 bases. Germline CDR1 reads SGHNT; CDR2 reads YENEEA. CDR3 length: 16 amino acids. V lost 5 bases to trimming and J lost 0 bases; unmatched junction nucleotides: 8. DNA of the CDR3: TGTGCCAGCAGCCAAAGCGGGACCGGGAGCACAGATACGCAGTATTTT. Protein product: CASSQSGTGSTDTQYF.

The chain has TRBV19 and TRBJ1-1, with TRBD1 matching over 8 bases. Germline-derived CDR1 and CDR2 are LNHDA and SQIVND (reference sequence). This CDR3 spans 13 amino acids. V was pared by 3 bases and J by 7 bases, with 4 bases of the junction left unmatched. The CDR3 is CASSMGTGDEAFF. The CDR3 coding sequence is TGTGCCAGTAGTATGGGGACAGGCGATGAAGCTTTCTTT. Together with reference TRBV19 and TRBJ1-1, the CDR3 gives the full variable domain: DGGITQSPKYLFRKEGQNVTLSCEQNLNHDAMYWYRQDPGQGLRLIYYSQIVNDFQKGDIAEGYSVSREKKESFPLTVTSAQKNPTAFYLCASSMGTGDEAFFGQGTRLTVV.

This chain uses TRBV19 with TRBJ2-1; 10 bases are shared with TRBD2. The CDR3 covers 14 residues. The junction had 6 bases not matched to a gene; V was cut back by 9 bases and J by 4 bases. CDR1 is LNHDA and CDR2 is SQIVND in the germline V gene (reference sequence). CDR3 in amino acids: CASSQREGYNEQFF. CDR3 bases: TGTGCCAGCTCCCAGCGGGAGGGGTACAATGAGCAGTTCTTC.

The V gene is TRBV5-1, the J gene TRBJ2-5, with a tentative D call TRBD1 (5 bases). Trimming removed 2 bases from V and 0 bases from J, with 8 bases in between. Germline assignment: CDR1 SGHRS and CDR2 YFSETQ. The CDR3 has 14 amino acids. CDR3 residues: CASSFSGNQETQYF. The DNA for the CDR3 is TGCGCCAGCAGCTTCTCAGGGAACCAAGAGACCCAGTACTTC.

DNA of the CDR3: TGTGCCAGCAGCTTGGACCCCTATAGCAATCAGCCCCAGCATTTT. Translating it yields CASSLDPYSNQPQHF. The chain recombines TRBV5-4 with TRBJ1-5; no firm D call. Trimming took 0 bases from V and 0 from J, leaving 7 bases between them. Germline V gene lookup returns CDR1 SGHNT and CDR2 YYREEE (reference sequence). The CDR3 has 15 amino acids.

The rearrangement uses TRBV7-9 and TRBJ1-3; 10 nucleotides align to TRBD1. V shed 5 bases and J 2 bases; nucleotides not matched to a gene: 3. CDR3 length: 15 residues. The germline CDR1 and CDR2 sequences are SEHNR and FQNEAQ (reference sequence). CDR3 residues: CASSTGTGAGNTIYF. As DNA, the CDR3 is TGTGCCAGCAGCACCGGGACAGGGGCTGGAAACACCATATATTTT. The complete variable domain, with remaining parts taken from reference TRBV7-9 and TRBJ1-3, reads DTGVSQNPRHKITKRGQNVTFRCDPISEHNRLYWYRQTLGQGPEFLTYFQNEAQLEKSRLLSDRFSAERPKGSFSTLEIQRTEQGDSAMYLCASSTGTGAGNTIYFGEGSWLTVV.

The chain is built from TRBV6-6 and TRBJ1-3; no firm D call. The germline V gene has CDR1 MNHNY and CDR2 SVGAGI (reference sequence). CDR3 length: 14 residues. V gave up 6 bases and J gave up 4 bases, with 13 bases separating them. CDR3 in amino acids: CASRLAGPGNTIYF. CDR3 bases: TGTGCCAGCAGGCTCGCCGGTCCAGGAAACACCATATATTTT.